This record covers a single TCR beta chain. Its cognate antigen is unknown. The data originate from a study of vaccination effects on CD4 cells after COVID-19. The study, taken as a whole, reports: No early post-infection timepoints were available in the study, which also included few convalescent patients.

Generated by immunoSEQ multiplex PCR, the TCRdb table keeps only in-frame clones and is missing some. The sample contains fewer than 25,000 clones, approximately 76% of which appear only once. Sequencing was preceded by expansion of antigen-specific CD4+ T cells with viral peptide pools in the ViraFEST assay. Following a 10-day culture, CD4+ T cells were purified. PCR showed that the person got SARS-CoV-2 infection at some point between March and December 2020. A half-medium replacement with IL-2 medium was carried out on days 3 and 7. V lost 4 bases and J lost 3; bases outside the gene matches: 8. The CDR3 sequence is 15 residues long. The germline V gene encodes CDR1 KGHSH and CDR2 LQKENI.

The sequencing used CD4+ T cells from PBMCs cultured with SARS-CoV-2 spike peptides, collected before COVID-19 vaccination. The V and J genes are TRBV18 and TRBJ2-5, with TRBD1 matching 7 bases. This clonotype was obtained from a human donor who had a prior SARS-CoV-2 infection. The CDR3 DNA follows: TGTGCCAGCTCACTCGAATTTACAGGGGAAGAGACCCAGTACTTC. The encoded protein is CASSLEFTGEETQYF.